This paragraph reports one T cell receptor (beta chain). What it recognizes is unknown. This CDR3 comprises 12 residues. The V and J ends lost 7 bases and 2 bases respectively, with 11 bases between them. Germline-derived CDR1 and CDR2 are SQVTM and ANQGSEA. The data stem from a study of cytomegalovirus exposure and HLA in healthy donors. Primers for the PCR totalled 60 Vbeta and 13 Jbeta. The assay was immunoSEQ multiplex PCR, and TCRdb's table has in-frame clones only and misses some. Seen here are 80,000 to 130,000 clones, 84% observed once, and the top ten hold around 1.2%. General study points: Presence/absence analyses assumed roughly uniform sequencing depth across donors. A later analysis found most CMV-associated TCR beta chains apparently HLA-restricted.

The chain uses TRBV29-1 and TRBJ1-1; D uncertain. This clonotype was sampled from a woman aged 18-29 years in good health and CMV-seronegative. Sequenced sample: PBMCs. CDR3 amino acids: CSAIDTNTEAFF. In DNA, the CDR3 is TGCAGCGCCATAGACACCAACACTGAAGCTTTCTTT.